The rows below give T cell receptor beta chains drawn from one sample of a study of T cell responses to AZD1222 COVID-19 vaccine. Produced via immunoSEQ multiplex PCR; TCRdb's table is partial and in-frame only. The sample holds fewer than 120,000 clones, about nine tenths seen once. Specimen: peripheral blood, collected on day 0 of AZD1222 vaccination. These receptors were collected from an adult in good health. CDR3s include the opening cysteine and the closing phenylalanine or tryptophan. The D gene is left open where the match is weak. Clone size is given for some rows only: seen once, a few or many times, or a class if the clone is expanded.

TRBV30	.	.	TRBJ1-6	CAWKQGSYNSPLHF	TGTGCCTGGAAGCAGGGGAGCTATAATTCACCCCTCCACTTT
TRBV2	.	.	TRBJ2-7	CASSGTETYEQYF	TGTGCCAGCAGTGGGACAGAAACCTACGAGCAGTACTTC
TRBV2	.	TRBD1	TRBJ2-3	CASSPGTGGTDTQYF	TGTGCCAGCAGTCCCGGGACAGGGGGGACAGATACGCAGTATTTT
TRBV3-1/TRBV3-2	.	TRBD2	TRBJ2-1	CASSPWKGRGDNEQFF	TGTGCCAGCAGTCCCTGGAAGGGGCGGGGGGACAATGAGCAGTTCTTC
TRBV3-1/TRBV3-2	once	TRBD1	TRBJ1-1	CASSQADRGTEAFF	TGTGCCAGCAGCCAAGCGGACAGGGGCACTGAAGCTTTCTTT
TRBV10-1	.	TRBD1	TRBJ2-1	CASRTGTDNEQFF	TGCGCCAGCAGGACAGGGACGGACAATGAGCAGTTCTTC
TRBV30	.	.	TRBJ1-4	CAWSLRSRGEKLFF	TGTGCCTGGAGTCTGAGATCCCGGGGTGAAAAACTGTTTTTT
TRBV7-9	.	TRBD1	TRBJ2-3	CASSLYGTGGSDTQYF	TGTGCCAGCAGCCTTTACGGGACAGGGGGTTCAGATACGCAGTATTTT
TRBV10-3	.	TRBD2	TRBJ2-7	CAISESPTSGAHEQYF	TGTGCCATCAGTGAGTCCCCAACTAGCGGGGCCCACGAGCAGTACTTC
TRBV30	.	.	TRBJ1-4	CAWAGRWAEKLFF	TGTGCCTGGGCGGGACGGTGGGCGGAAAAACTGTTTTTT
TRBV5-4	.	.	TRBJ1-5	CASSLSGRRMGQPQHF	TGTGCCAGCAGCTTGAGTGGCCGTCGGATGGGTCAGCCCCAGCATTTT
TRBV6-1	once	.	TRBJ1-2	CASSAGDRGPLRGYTF	TGTGCCAGCAGTGCTGGAGACAGAGGCCCTTTGCGTGGCTACACCTTC
TRBV7-8	.	.	TRBJ1-1	CASSLGGWKNTEAFF	TGTGCCAGCAGCTTAGGGGGATGGAAAAACACTGAAGCTTTCTTT
TRBV29-1	.	.	TRBJ1-2	CSANPGLGTYGYTF	TGCAGCGCGAACCCGGGACTAGGAACCTATGGCTACACCTTC
TRBV28	.	.	TRBJ1-6	CASSLGRGNYNSPLHF	TGTGCCAGCAGTTTGGGCCGGGGGAACTATAATTCACCCCTCCACTTT
TRBV2	.	.	TRBJ1-1	CASSEQGRSEAFF	TGTGCCAGCAGTGAACAGGGGAGGTCAGAAGCTTTCTTT
TRBV5-4	once	.	TRBJ1-1	CASSLDSVPGAFF	TGTGCCAGCAGCTTAGACTCTGTCCCTGGAGCTTTCTTT
TRBV5-1	.	.	TRBJ2-1	CASSLFPGDNDEQFF	TGCGCCAGCAGCTTGTTCCCAGGGGACAACGATGAGCAGTTCTTC
TRBV28	.	TRBD1	TRBJ1-4	CASSWSGTVNEKLFF	TGTGCCAGCAGTTGGTCCGGGACAGTTAATGAAAAACTGTTTTTT
TRBV27	.	.	TRBJ1-1	CASSLKYNTEAFF	TGTGCCAGCAGTTTAAAATATAACACTGAAGCTTTCTTT
TRBV6-5	.	TRBD1	TRBJ1-6	CASSSQGTNNSPLHF	TGTGCCAGCAGTTCACAGGGGACTAATAATTCACCCCTCCACTTT
TRBV7-2	.	.	TRBJ1-3	CASSSAGAGGNTIYF	TGTGCCAGCAGCTCCGCGGGGGCAGGAGGAAACACCATATATTTT
TRBV9	few	.	TRBJ2-7	CASSVAYGGLYEQYF	TGTGCCAGCAGCGTAGCTTACGGGGGCCTCTACGAGCAGTACTTC
TRBV6-5	.	TRBD1	TRBJ2-7	CASSYGDRREQYF	TGTGCCAGCAGTTACGGGGACAGACGCGAGCAGTACTTC
TRBV19	.	TRBD1	TRBJ1-4	CASTRTGGREKLFF	TGTGCCAGTACCCGAACAGGGGGCCGGGAAAAACTGTTTTTT
TRBV12-3/TRBV12-4	.	.	TRBJ2-3	CASSFTRTDTQYF	TGTGCCAGCAGTTTCACCCGCACAGATACGCAGTATTTT
TRBV6-5	.	.	TRBJ1-5	CASKGDSNQPQHF	TGTGCCAGCAAAGGAGATAGCAATCAGCCCCAGCATTTT
TRBV4-1	.	.	TRBJ1-6	CASSQAPQGLSPLHF	TGCGCCAGCAGCCAGGCCCCACAGGGTTTGTCACCCCTCCACTTT
TRBV2	.	.	TRBJ2-3	CASSEDGGHTDTQYF	TGTGCCAGCAGTGAAGACGGGGGACACACAGATACGCAGTATTTT
TRBV5-1	.	.	TRBJ1-6	CASNQGGSYNSPLHF	TGCGCCAGCAACCAGGGTGGCTCCTATAATTCACCCCTCCACTTT
TRBV21-1	.	.	TRBJ2-3	CASSKGKVWLDRLDTQYF	TGTGCCAGCAGCAAAGGCAAGGTCTGGCTCGATCGCCTGGATACGCAGTATTTT
TRBV5-6	.	.	TRBJ1-1	CASSWGHWGTEAFF	TGTGCCAGCAGCTGGGGACATTGGGGCACTGAAGCTTTCTTT
TRBV7-9	.	.	TRBJ1-6	CASSHADSYNSPLHF	TGTGCCAGCAGCCACGCGGACAGCTATAATTCACCCCTCCACTTT
TRBV28	.	.	TRBJ1-5	CASSPGQFSNQPQHF	TGTGCCAGCAGCCCCGGACAGTTTAGCAATCAGCCCCAGCATTTT
TRBV6-4	.	.	TRBJ2-1	CASSDSSVNEQFF	TGTGCCAGCAGTGACTCTTCAGTGAATGAGCAGTTCTTC
TRBV6-5	.	.	TRBJ2-2	CASSPRENTGELFF	TGTGCCAGCAGCCCCCGGGAAAACACCGGGGAGCTGTTTTTT
TRBV3-1/TRBV3-2	.	.	TRBJ2-1	CASSHRSLGEQFF	TGTGCCAGCAGCCACCGATCTCTGGGTGAGCAGTTCTTC
TRBV20-1	.	.	TRBJ1-2	CKGEDGYTF	TGCAAAGGGGAGGATGGCTACACCTTC
TRBV9	.	.	TRBJ2-5	CASSVDLGRKTQYF	TGTGCCAGCAGCGTAGATCTAGGGCGGAAGACCCAGTACTTC
TRBV7-9	.	.	TRBJ2-2	CASSSNTGELFF	TGTGCCAGCAGCTCCAACACCGGGGAGCTGTTTTTT
TRBV11-2	.	TRBD1	TRBJ1-1	CASSMDRASTEAFF	TGTGCCAGCAGCATGGACAGGGCGAGCACTGAAGCTTTCTTT
TRBV6-5	.	.	TRBJ1-2	CASSTTGYTF	TGTGCCAGCAGTACCACTGGCTACACCTTC
TRBV28	once	.	TRBJ2-5	CASSRDSGTPGPQETQYF	TGTGCCAGCAGCCGGGACTCCGGGACCCCAGGGCCACAAGAGACCCAGTACTTC
TRBV29-1	few	.	TRBJ1-1	CSVEVAPNTEAFF	TGCAGCGTTGAAGTGGCTCCGAACACTGAAGCTTTCTTT
TRBV6-1	.	.	TRBJ2-4	CASSEAAGAFSSKNIQYF	TGTGCCAGCAGTGAAGCCGCAGGGGCCTTCTCTAGCAAAAACATTCAGTACTTC
TRBV6-6	.	.	TRBJ1-4	CASRDSLREKLFF	TGTGCCAGCAGGGACAGCTTGAGGGAAAAACTGTTTTTT
TRBV7-9	.	.	TRBJ2-7	CASSEPQSSYEQYF	TGTGCCAGCAGCGAACCGCAGAGCTCCTACGAGCAGTACTTC
TRBV5-5	.	TRBD1	TRBJ1-2	CASSSDRLGYTF	TGTGCCAGCAGTTCGGACAGGCTTGGCTACACCTTC
TRBV11-2	.	.	TRBJ2-7	CASSQGSGAKYEQYF	TGTGCCAGCAGCCAGGGCTCGGGGGCGAAATACGAGCAGTACTTC
TRBV7-9	.	TRBD2	TRBJ2-1	CASSSGGAGGSYNEQFF	TGTGCCAGCAGCTCGGGAGGAGCCGGGGGGTCCTACAATGAGCAGTTCTTC
TRBV7-9	.	.	TRBJ1-6	CASSLVGARGFRGSPLHF	TGTGCCAGCAGCTTAGTGGGGGCGCGGGGATTTCGAGGTTCACCCCTCCACTTT